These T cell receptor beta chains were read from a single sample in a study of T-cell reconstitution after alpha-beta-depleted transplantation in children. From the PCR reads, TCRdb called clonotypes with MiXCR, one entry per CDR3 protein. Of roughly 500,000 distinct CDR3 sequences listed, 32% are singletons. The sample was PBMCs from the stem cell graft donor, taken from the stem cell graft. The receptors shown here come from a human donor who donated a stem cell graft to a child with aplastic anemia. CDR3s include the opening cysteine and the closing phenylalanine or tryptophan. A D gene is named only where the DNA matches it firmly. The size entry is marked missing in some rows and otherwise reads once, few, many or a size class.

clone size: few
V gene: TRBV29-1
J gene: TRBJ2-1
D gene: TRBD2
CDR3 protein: CSVEGTSGRLSHEQFF
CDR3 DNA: TGCAGCGTTGAGGGGACTAGCGGGAGGCTTTCTCATGAGCAGTTCTTC

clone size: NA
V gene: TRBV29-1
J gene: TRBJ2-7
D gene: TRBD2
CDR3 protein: CSYSGRAGEQYF
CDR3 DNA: TGCAGCTATAGCGGGAGGGCGGGCGAGCAGTACTTC

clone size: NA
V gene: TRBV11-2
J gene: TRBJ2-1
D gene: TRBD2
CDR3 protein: CASSPGGGAGTYNEQFF
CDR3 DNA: TGTGCCAGCAGCCCCGGGGGGGGAGCGGGAACCTACAATGAGCAGTTCTTC

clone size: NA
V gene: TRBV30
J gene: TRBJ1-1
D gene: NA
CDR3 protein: CAWSVTEEAFF
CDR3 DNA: TGTGCCTGGAGTGTAACCGAAGAAGCTTTCTTT

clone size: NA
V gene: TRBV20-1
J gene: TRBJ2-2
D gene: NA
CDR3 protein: CSARPTGYTGELFF
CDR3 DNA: TGCAGTGCTAGGCCTACAGGGTACACCGGGGAGCTGTTTTTT

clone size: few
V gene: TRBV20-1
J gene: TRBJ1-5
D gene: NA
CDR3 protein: CSAFVQGDANQPQHF
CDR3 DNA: TGCAGTGCGTTCGTACAGGGTGACGCCAATCAGCCCCAGCATTTT

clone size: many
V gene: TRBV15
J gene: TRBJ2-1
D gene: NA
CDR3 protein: CATSRDQREQFF
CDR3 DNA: TGTGCCACCAGCAGAGATCAGCGCGAGCAGTTCTTC

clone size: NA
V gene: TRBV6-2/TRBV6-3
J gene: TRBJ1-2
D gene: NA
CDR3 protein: CASSYQPFVMGYTF
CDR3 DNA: TGTGCCAGCAGTTACCAACCGTTCGTTATGGGCTACACCTTC

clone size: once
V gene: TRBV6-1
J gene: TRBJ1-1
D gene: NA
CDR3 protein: CASRDSYTEAFF
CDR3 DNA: TGTGCCAGCAGGGACAGCTACACTGAAGCTTTCTTT

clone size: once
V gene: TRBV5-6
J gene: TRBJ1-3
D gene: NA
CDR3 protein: CASSLGTWTGNTIYF
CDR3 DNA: TGTGCCAGCAGCTTGGGTACTTGGACAGGAAACACCATATATTTT

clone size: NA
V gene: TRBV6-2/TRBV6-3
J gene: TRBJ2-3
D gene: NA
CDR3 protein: CASSYGLAYPTDTQYF
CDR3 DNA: TGTGCCAGCAGTTACGGCCTAGCGTATCCCACAGATACGCAGTATTTT

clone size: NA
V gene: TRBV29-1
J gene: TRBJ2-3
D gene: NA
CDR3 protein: CSVEFAGLEDGFTDTQYF
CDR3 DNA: TGCAGCGTTGAATTTGCTGGCCTTGAAGATGGGTTTACAGATACGCAGTATTTT

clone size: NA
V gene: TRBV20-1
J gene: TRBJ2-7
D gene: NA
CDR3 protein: CSAIVTYEQYF
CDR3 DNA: TGCAGTGCTATAGTTACCTACGAGCAGTACTTC